The rows below give T cell receptor beta chains drawn from one sample of a study of blood T cells in healthy people across ages. One entry per CDR3 protein, called by TCRdb with MiXCR from the 5' RACE reads. The sample carries 870,000 or so distinct CDR3 sequences, about 28% recorded once. The source material was blood. These receptors came from a woman aged 80 or over in good health. Each CDR3 is given without its conserved first and last residue. D genes are given only for firm matches.

TRBD1 | TRBJ2-3 | TRBV28 | ASSLLGQGNVDTQY
TRBD1 | TRBJ2-6 | TRBV2 | ASSGSEGANVRT
- | TRBJ1-2 | TRBV4-3 | ASSQDFGYGYT
TRBD2 | TRBJ2-1 | TRBV5-1 | ASRTSEYNEQF
- | TRBJ1-5 | TRBV4-1 | ASSQEVKGNDQPQH
TRBD2 | TRBJ2-1 | TRBV12-3/TRBV12-4 | ASSLSGGVTNEQF
TRBD1 | TRBJ2-3 | TRBV20-1 | SARTTGSADTQY
TRBD1 | TRBJ1-4 | TRBV5-1 | ASSLAGGQGNEKLF
TRBD1 | TRBJ1-5 | TRBV24-1 | ATSDSGQGSGQPQH
TRBD1 | TRBJ2-1 | TRBV5-1 | ASSRRDSSNEQF
- | TRBJ2-7 | TRBV4-3 | ASSQDWRQSSYEQY
- | TRBJ1-2 | TRBV4-3 | ASSQDLKGQPPNYGYT
TRBD1 | TRBJ1-1 | TRBV12-3/TRBV12-4 | ASSRTGAETEAF
- | TRBJ2-1 | TRBV20-1 | SARDYIGAYNEQF
- | TRBJ1-2 | TRBV4-3 | ASSRDGRYGYT
TRBD2 | TRBJ2-3 | TRBV4-3 | ASSQEATSGWDGTDTQY
- | TRBJ2-5 | TRBV6-1 | ANSVFSAGGSETQY
- | TRBJ1-5 | TRBV7-2 | ASSLPQGWPQH
- | TRBJ2-1 | TRBV7-5 | ISVSEAYRGAGEGSYNEQF
TRBD1 | TRBJ1-1 | TRBV11-2 | ASSSPTSGDRNRLNTEAF
- | TRBJ2-1 | TRBV6-6 | ASRQSSYNEQF
TRBD1 | TRBJ1-1 | TRBV18 | ASSPQGAGEAF
TRBD2 | TRBJ2-7 | TRBV5-1 | ASAIAGDSYEQY
- | TRBJ2-3 | TRBV5-1 | ASSLEGVHTDTQY